Sequencing of this TCR beta chain was carried out in a study of T cells after yellow fever vaccination (dated by TCRdb to 2018 to 2020). About the investigation overall: Libraries from fractions with low cell numbers were prepared with the SMART-Seq v4 Ultra Low Input RNA kit. To track T-cell clones before and after primary and booster YFV17D yellow fever vaccination, bulk TCR alpha and beta repertoires were sequenced longitudinally. Two healthy male donors, one aged 18 to 30 and one aged 30 to 40 years, were included in the cohort. Blood was collected at multiple timepoints before and after primary and secondary immunization, and bulk PBMC replicates and cell subsets were isolated. What the authors observed across the whole study: Compared with the primary T-cell response, the secondary T-cell response was weaker but faster, peaking on day 5 rather than day 15. Most clones expanded after primary vaccination (around 96% of CD4 and around 88% of CD8) were re-detected after the booster, suggesting that broad memory maintenance occurred. A small fraction of clonotypes showed up in both the CD4 and CD8 compartments, probably as a result of convergent recombination. Because only two donors were included in the study, the extent to which the findings can be generalized is limited. FACS-sorted repertoires could contain abundant contaminating clonotypes from the bulk population, so computational filtering was required.

This clonotype was detected ten times or more. Its recognized antigen is unknown. There are no base qualities to consult, and no much larger clone falls within one base. CDR1 and CDR2 are read off the germline V gene as SGHDN and FVKESK. The CDR3 contains 14 residues, cysteine and phenylalanine counted. Only the CDR3 DNA is retained, 42 bases long and in frame from the first base. A distance of 12 bases separates the germline ends of V and J, which lose 3 bases and 7 bases respectively. The treatment or condition label on this specimen signifies: live attenuated yellow fever vaccine strain. A standard Ficoll-Paque protocol was used to isolate PBMCs from peripheral blood. Dynabeads CD4 and CD8 positive selection kits were used to isolate CD4 and CD8 T-cell fractions. TriZol was used to extract RNA from bulk PBMCs, from CD4 and CD8 fractions, and from dextramer-positive and dextramer-negative fractions.

TCR cDNA was synthesized by 5'RACE template switching, which introduced a universal primer site and unique molecular identifiers. cDNA synthesis was primed from both the TCR alpha and TCR beta constant segments. Library amplification used two PCR steps, and the second PCR step added sample barcodes and sequencing adapters. Libraries were sequenced on Illumina HiSeq 2500 (2x100 bp) or NovaSeq (2x150 bp). Processing in the source paper ran as follows. MIGEC handled demultiplexing of reads and collapsing into UMI consensus sequences, while MiXCR performed V(D)J alignment. Vaccine-responding clonotypes were identified with edgeR using replicate PBMC samples, with FDR below 0.01 and a log2 fold change above 5 up to day 15 being required. Each bulk clonotype was labeled CD4 or CD8 based on which sequenced repertoire, CD4 or CD8, contained the clonotype at higher abundance. TCRdb passed the public sequencing reads through fastp at Q25 and MiXCR, retaining productive beta sequences. A single entry per CDR3 protein holds the most common genes and DNA from its merged rows. The V and J calls and clone size are TCRdb's, not the authors'. This sample has some 110,000 distinct CDR3 sequences in its table, and roughly 7.9% of those were observed once. The ten largest make up 2.7% of the sample.

Sequenced material: CD4+ T cells sorted from PBMCs, taken roughly seven weeks after the first yellow fever vaccination. The V and J genes are TRBV14 and TRBJ1-4; the D gene is perhaps TRBD1, on 5 matching bases. The clonotype originates from a man aged 18 to 30 who received the YFV17D yellow fever vaccine. The DNA reads TGTGCCAGCAGCCAGGACACATCGCGTGAAAAACTGTTTTTT. Protein translation: CASSQDTSREKLFF.